A single sample is the source of the 14 T cell receptor beta chains below, sequenced in a study of CD8 T cells in ankylosing spondylitis. Notes on the study in general: Within ankylosing spondylitis blood, a TCR beta motif made up of several highly homologous variants appeared to be characteristic.

No antigen has been identified for these receptors. From the 5' RACE reads, TCRdb called clonotypes with MiXCR, one entry per CDR3 protein. This table holds about 440,000 distinct CDR3 sequences, 17% found once. Sequencing used blood, either unsorted or a sorted T cell fraction (not recorded which). All receptors derive from a male donor with ankylosing spondylitis.

This clonotype was recorded at least ten times. V is TRBV5-1 and J is TRBJ2-5, with TRBD2 matching 10 bases. V lost 5 bases and J lost 2; bases outside the gene matches: 6. CDR1 is SGHRS, CDR2 YFSETQ, per germline. This CDR3 has 15 amino acids. CDR3 nucleotides: TGCGCCAGCAGATCTAGCGGGAGTGGTCAAGAGACCCAGTACTTC. Its translation: CASRSSGSGQETQYF.

This clonotype was detected only a few times. This chain links TRBV12-3 or TRBV12-4 with TRBJ1-1; D unresolved. The CDR3 length is 17 residues. Trimming removed 6 bases at V and 4 bases at J, with 24 bases between. Here the CDR3 DNA reads TGTGCCAGCAGCCCTCGGGCCCCACGCTCGGCGTCCACTGAAGCTTTCTTT. Amino acid sequence: CASSPRAPRSASTEAFF.

This clonotype was detected a few times. This chain joins TRBV20-1 and TRBJ1-1; a possible D gene is TRBD1 (5 bases). V was shortened by 6 bases and J by 0 bases, with 17 bases between the two germline ends. The CDR3 consists of 15 residues. CDR1 and CDR2 (germline): DFQATT, SNEGSKA (reference sequence). The CDR3 loop reads CSAPSGEVMNTEAFF. CDR3 sequence (DNA): TGCAGTGCACCGTCGGGGGAGGTGATGAACACTGAAGCTTTCTTT.

V gene TRBV12-3 or TRBV12-4 combines with J gene TRBJ1-6; D is unresolved. Trimming took 6 bases from V and 7 from J, leaving 10 bases between them. The CDR3 totals 13 residues. DNA of the CDR3: TGTGCCAGCAGCCCCCGAGCGAATTCACCCCTCCACTTT. This codes for CASSPRANSPLHF.

This chain uses TRBV15 with TRBJ2-5, with D hard to call. CDR3 length: 13 residues. In germline, CDR1 is LNHNV, CDR2 YYDKDF (reference sequence). V was trimmed by 0 bases and J by 5 bases, leaving 7 bases between them. CDR3 protein: CATSREVTETQYF. CDR3 DNA sequence: TGTGCCACCAGCAGAGAAGTTACGGAGACCCAGTACTTC.

In nucleotides, the CDR3 is TGTGCCAGCAGCTTAGTCGGGTCCGTTGGCAATCAGCCCCAGCATTTT. It yields the protein CASSLVGSVGNQPQHF. The V call is TRBV7-2, the J call TRBJ1-5, with D hard to call. Germline loops: CDR1 SGHTA, CDR2 FQGNSA. The V gene lost 1 base and the J gene lost 2 bases, with 12 bases spanning the gap. The CDR3 length is 16 residues.

The rearrangement links TRBV7-3 to TRBJ1-2; D is unresolved. V was trimmed by 7 bases and J by 5 bases, leaving 17 bases between them. Germline V gene sequence: CDR1 SGHTA, CDR2 FQGTGA. There are 14 residues in the CDR3. The CDR3 region has the DNA TGTGCCAGCACCGCGGGCGGAGAAGCTTATGGCTACACCTTC. It codes for CASTAGGEAYGYTF.

This clonotype was observed a handful of times. J is TRBJ2-1 and V is TRBV6-1; D call uncertain. V lost 7 bases, J lost 0 bases, and 13 bases lay in between. The CDR3 runs 15 residues. Germline-derived CDR1 and CDR2 are MNHNS and SASEGT. The CDR3 sequence is CASTAELSSYNEQFF. The CDR3 nucleotides are TGTGCCAGCACCGCCGAACTGAGCTCCTACAATGAGCAGTTCTTC.

The sample holds many counts of this clonotype. V is TRBV7-2 and J is TRBJ2-5; 9 positions agree with TRBD1. J gave up 1 base and V 5 bases, and 5 bases lay outside the gene matches. The CDR3 extends over 15 amino acids. Per the germline V gene, CDR1 is SGHTA and CDR2 is FQGNSA. The CDR3 loop is CASSRDRASQETQYF. The CDR3 DNA reads TGTGCCAGCAGCAGGGACAGGGCCAGCCAAGAGACCCAGTACTTC.

The rearrangement uses TRBV30 and TRBJ2-4; the D gene could be TRBD1 or TRBD2 (5 bases each). The germline V gene encodes CDR1 GTSNPN and CDR2 SVGIG (reference sequence). The CDR3 runs to 16 residues. V gave up 0 bases and J gave up 1 base, with 13 bases separating them. In nucleotides, the CDR3 is TGTGCCTGGAGTGTCTCTGGGGGTACGGCCAAAAACATTCAGTACTTC. Translating gives CAWSVSGGTAKNIQYF.

The chain recombines TRBV9 with TRBJ2-2, with a possible D match to TRBD2 (5 bases). The CDR3 totals 16 residues. The V gene lost 4 bases and the J gene lost 4 bases, with 17 bases spanning the gap. The germline V gene has CDR1 SGDLS and CDR2 YYNGEE. CDR3 residues: CASSLTWGVSTGELFF. The CDR3, as DNA: TGTGCCAGCAGCCTAACATGGGGAGTGAGCACCGGGGAGCTGTTTTTT.

The rearrangement joins TRBV18 to TRBJ2-1, with 7 nucleotides matching TRBD1. Germline values: CDR1 KGHSH, CDR2 LQKENI. The CDR3 is 16 amino acids. V dropped 4 bases and J dropped 4; count of bases not matched to a gene: 10. CDR3 DNA: TGTGCCAGCTCACTCGACCAGTGGACAGGTTACAATGAGCAGTTCTTC. Translation gives CASSLDQWTGYNEQFF. Full variable domain (outside the CDR3, taken from reference TRBV18 and TRBJ2-1): NAGVMQNPRHLVRRRGQEARLRCSPMKGHSHVYWYRQLPEEGLKFMVYLQKENIIDESGMPKERFSAEFPKEGPSILRIQQVVRGDSAAYFCASSLDQWTGYNEQFFGPGTRLTVL.

This clonotype came up a few times. The chain links TRBV7-2 to TRBJ1-1, with TRBD1 matching 8 bases. CDR3 length: 14 residues. V lost 5 bases and J lost 4; bases outside the gene matches: 6. The germline V gene has CDR1 SGHTA and CDR2 FQGNSA. As DNA, the CDR3 is TGTGCCAGCAGCGTAACAGGGGGTAGCACTGAAGCTTTCTTT. Its translation is CASSVTGGSTEAFF.

The sample holds a few counts of this clonotype. The CDR3: CSVDMDRGPETQYF. In nucleotides, the CDR3 is TGCAGCGTTGACATGGACAGGGGGCCCGAGACCCAGTACTTC. The J gene is TRBJ2-5, the V gene TRBV29-1; TRBD1 matches at 11 bases. V was clipped by 3 bases and J by 5 bases; unmatched bases: 5. This CDR3 is 14 amino acids long. Germline CDR1 reads SQVTM; CDR2 reads ANQGSEA.